Reported below is one T cell receptor beta chain. PCR amplification relied on 60 Vbeta primers (plus 13 Jbeta primers). Produced via immunoSEQ multiplex PCR; TCRdb's table is partial and in-frame only. The sample includes under 200,000 clones, around three quarters of them seen just once. This entry comes from a study of cytomegalovirus exposure and HLA in healthy donors. The CDR3 has 17 amino acids. V was trimmed by 4 bases and J by 0 bases, leaving 17 bases between them. Looked up from germline, CDR1 is SGHTS and CDR2 is YDEGEE. The sequence came from a woman aged 40-49 years in good health and CMV-seronegative. This chain connects TRBV5-8 to TRBJ1-5; unclear D gene. Input material: PBMCs. CDR3 coding DNA: TGTGCCAGCAGCCCCTTCTACACGAGGGATAGCAATCAGCCCCAGCATTTT. Its protein is CASSPFYTRDSNQPQHF.